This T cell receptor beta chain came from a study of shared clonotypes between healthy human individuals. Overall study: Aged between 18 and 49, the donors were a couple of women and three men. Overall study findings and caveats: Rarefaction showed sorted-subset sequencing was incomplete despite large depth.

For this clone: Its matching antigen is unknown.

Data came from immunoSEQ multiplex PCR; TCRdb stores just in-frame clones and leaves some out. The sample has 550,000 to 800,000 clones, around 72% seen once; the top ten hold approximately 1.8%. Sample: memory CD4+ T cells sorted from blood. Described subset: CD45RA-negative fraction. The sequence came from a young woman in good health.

The CDR3 sequence: CASSFFPGLTSGGYTF. The CDR3 DNA reads as TGTGCCAGCAGTTTTTTTCCGGGGTTAACGAGCGGTGGCTACACCTTC. The chain is built from TRBV27 and TRBJ1-2; no clear D. V lost 3 bases to trimming and J lost 7 bases, with 21 bases between them. Looked up from germline, CDR1 is MNHEY and CDR2 is SMNVEV (reference sequence). CDR3 size: 16 residues.